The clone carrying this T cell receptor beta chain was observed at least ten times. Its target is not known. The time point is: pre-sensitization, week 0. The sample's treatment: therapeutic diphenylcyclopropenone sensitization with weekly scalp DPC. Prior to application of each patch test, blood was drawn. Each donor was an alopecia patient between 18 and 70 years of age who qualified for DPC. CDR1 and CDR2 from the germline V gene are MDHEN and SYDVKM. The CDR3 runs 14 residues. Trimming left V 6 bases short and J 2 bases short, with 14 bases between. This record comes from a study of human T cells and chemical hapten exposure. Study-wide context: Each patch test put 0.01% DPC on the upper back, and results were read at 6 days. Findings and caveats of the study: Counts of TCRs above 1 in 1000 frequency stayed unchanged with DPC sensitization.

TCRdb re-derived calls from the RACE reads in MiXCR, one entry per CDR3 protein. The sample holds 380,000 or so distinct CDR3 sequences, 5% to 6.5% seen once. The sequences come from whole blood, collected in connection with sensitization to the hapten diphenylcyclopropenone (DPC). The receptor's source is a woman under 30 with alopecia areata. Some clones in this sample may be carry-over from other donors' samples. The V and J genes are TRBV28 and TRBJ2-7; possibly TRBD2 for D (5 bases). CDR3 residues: CASSRGGRPYEQYF. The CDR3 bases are TGTGCCAGCAGCCGAGGAGGACGGCCCTACGAGCAGTACTTC.